This T cell receptor (beta chain) was profiled in a study of human T cells and chemical hapten exposure. Overall study: Investigators sensitized 2 cm by 2 cm of upper inner arm skin with 2% DPC.

Time point: pre-sensitization, week 0. The treatment is: therapeutic diphenylcyclopropenone sensitization with weekly scalp DPC. TCRdb re-derived calls from the RACE reads in MiXCR, one entry per CDR3 protein. Of fewer than 350,000 distinct CDR3 sequences in the sample, 7.7% are singletons; the top ten hold about 1.1%. Specimen: whole blood, collected in connection with sensitization to the hapten diphenylcyclopropenone (DPC). The source is a man between 18 and 29 years old with alopecia areata. Some clones in this sample may be carry-over from other donors' samples.

The CDR3 DNA reads TGTGCCAGCAGCCAAGATGGGCAGGGAGAACTCCCCGACGAGCAGTACTTC. Encoded protein: CASSQDGQGELPDEQYF. The chain is built from TRBV4-2 and TRBJ2-7; D is perhaps TRBD1 or TRBD2 (5 bases each). The V end was cut by 0 bases, the J end by 5 bases, with 20 bases between. From germline, CDR1 is LGHNA and CDR2 YNFKEQ. The CDR3 covers 17 residues.